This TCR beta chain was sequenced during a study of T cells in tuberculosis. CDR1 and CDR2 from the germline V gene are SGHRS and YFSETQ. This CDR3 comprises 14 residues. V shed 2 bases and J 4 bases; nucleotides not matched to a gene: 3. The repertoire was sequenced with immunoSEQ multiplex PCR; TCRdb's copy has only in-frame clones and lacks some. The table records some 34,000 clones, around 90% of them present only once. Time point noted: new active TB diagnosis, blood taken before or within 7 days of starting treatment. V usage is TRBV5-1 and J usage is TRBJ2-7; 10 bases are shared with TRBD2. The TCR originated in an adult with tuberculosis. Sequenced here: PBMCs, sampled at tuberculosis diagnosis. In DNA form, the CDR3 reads TGCGCCAGCAGCTTATCTAGCGGGAGATACGAGCAGTACTTC. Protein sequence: CASSLSSGRYEQYF.